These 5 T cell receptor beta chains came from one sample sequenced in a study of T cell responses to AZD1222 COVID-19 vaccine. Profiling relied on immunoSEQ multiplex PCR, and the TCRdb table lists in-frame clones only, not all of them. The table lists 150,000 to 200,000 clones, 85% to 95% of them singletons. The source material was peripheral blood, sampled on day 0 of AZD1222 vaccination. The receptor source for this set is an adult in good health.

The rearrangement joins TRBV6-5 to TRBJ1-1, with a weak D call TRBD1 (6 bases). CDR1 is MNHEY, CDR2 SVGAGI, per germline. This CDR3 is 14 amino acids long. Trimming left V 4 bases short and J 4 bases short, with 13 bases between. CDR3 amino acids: CASSFTTGGTEAFF. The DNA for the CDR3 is TGTGCCAGCAGTTTCACGACAGGAGGCACTGAAGCTTTCTTT.

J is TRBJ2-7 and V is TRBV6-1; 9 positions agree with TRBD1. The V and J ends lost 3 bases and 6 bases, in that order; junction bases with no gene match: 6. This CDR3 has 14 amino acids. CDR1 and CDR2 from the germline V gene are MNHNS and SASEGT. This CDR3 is CASSDWTGVGEQYF. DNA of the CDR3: TGTGCCAGCAGTGATTGGACAGGGGTAGGCGAGCAGTACTTC.

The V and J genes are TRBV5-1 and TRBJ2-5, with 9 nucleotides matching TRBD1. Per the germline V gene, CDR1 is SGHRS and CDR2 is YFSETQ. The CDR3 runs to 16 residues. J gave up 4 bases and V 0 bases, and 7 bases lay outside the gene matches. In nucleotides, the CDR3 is TGCGCCAGCAGCTTGGGACAGGGGGTTTATAGAGAGACCCAGTACTTC. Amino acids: CASSLGQGVYRETQYF.

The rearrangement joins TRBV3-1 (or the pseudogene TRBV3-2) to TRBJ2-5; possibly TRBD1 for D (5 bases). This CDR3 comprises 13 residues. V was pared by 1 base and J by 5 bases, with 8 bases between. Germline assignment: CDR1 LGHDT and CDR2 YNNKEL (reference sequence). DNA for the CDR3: TGTGCCAGCAGCCAAGGGGGCCCCGAGACCCAGTACTTC. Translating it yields CASSQGGPETQYF.

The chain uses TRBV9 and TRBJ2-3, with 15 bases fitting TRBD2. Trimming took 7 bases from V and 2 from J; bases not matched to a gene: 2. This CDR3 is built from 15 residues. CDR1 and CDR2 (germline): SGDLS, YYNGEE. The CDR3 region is CASGTSGGITDTQYF. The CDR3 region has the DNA TGTGCCAGCGGGACTAGCGGGGGGATCACAGATACGCAGTATTTT.